This entry lists 14 T cell receptor beta chains sequenced from one sample in a study of blood T cell repertoires in COVID-19. The repertoire was sequenced with immunoSEQ multiplex PCR; TCRdb's copy has only in-frame clones and lacks some. The sample carries roughly 66,000 clones, roughly nine tenths recorded once. The specimen was peripheral blood. All receptors come from a human donor in a cohort sampled during active COVID-19.

The gene calls are TRBV28 and TRBJ1-5; 10 positions match TRBD1. There are 16 residues in the CDR3. V lost 2 bases and J lost 2; bases outside the gene matches: 3. CDR1 MDHEN and CDR2 SYDVKM come from the germline V gene. Here the CDR3 reads CASSLGTGEGNQPQHF. The CDR3 DNA sequence: TGTGCCAGCAGTTTAGGGACAGGGGAGGGCAATCAGCCCCAGCATTTT.

CDR3 nucleotide sequence: TGCGCCAGCAGCCGACAGGGAACGAACACCGGGGAGCTGTTTTTT. Amino acids: CASSRQGTNTGELFF. The chain couples TRBV5-1 to TRBJ2-2; 7 positions match TRBD1. The CDR3 spans 15 residues. Germline values: CDR1 SGHRS, CDR2 YFSETQ. Losses at the gene ends were 4 bases for V and 0 bases for J; bases not matched to a gene: 3.

This clone was counted once. The chain has TRBV24-1 and TRBJ2-1, with TRBD1 identical over 9 bases. Germline lookup yields CDR1 KGHDR and CDR2 SFDVKD. This CDR3 has 15 residues. Trimming cost V 7 bases and J 1 base; bases outside gene matches: 4. CDR3 DNA: TGTGCCACCAGGGGTGACAGGGGGTCCTACAATGAGCAGTTCTTC. Protein product: CATRGDRGSYNEQFF.

The chain couples TRBV23-1 to TRBJ1-5; 7 nucleotides match TRBD1. TRBV23-1 has ORF status, its function being uncertain. V shed 3 bases and J 4 bases; nucleotides not matched to a gene: 6. This CDR3 contains 15 residues. The CDR3 region has the DNA TGCGCCAGCAGTCACCGCGGGACAGATAATCAGCCCCAGCATTTT. Protein: CASSHRGTDNQPQHF.

This chain links TRBV6-5 with TRBJ1-2, with D possibly matching TRBD1 (6 bases). CDR1 is MNHEY, CDR2 SVGAGI, per germline. The CDR3 sequence is 13 residues long. V was pared by 6 bases and J by 3 bases, with 11 bases between. The CDR3 reads CASSSTGHYGYTF. The CDR3 DNA follows: TGTGCCAGCAGCTCGACAGGCCACTATGGCTACACCTTC.

The chain employs TRBV19 and TRBJ2-2, with 9 positions matching TRBD2. Per germline, CDR1 LNHDA and CDR2 SQIVND (reference sequence). This CDR3 has 16 residues. V lost 3 bases, J lost 4 bases, and 6 bases stayed unmatched. CDR3 bases: TGTGCCAGTAGTATTTGGAGCGGGGGGCCCACCGGGGAGCTGTTTTTT. Amino acid sequence: CASSIWSGGPTGELFF.

This clone was observed a single time. This chain links TRBV5-1 with TRBJ2-2; D is perhaps TRBD2 (5 bases). The CDR3 is 14 amino acids. The V end was cut by 4 bases, the J end by 8 bases, with 15 bases between. CDR1 is SGHRS, CDR2 YFSETQ, per germline. The CDR3 DNA is TGCGCCAGCAGCGAGGGAGTCGGTCCGGGGGAGCTGTTTTTT. Translated, it gives CASSEGVGPGELFF.

This clone was seen a handful of times. This chain uses TRBV11-2 with TRBJ2-7, with 7 positions matching TRBD1. Germline V gene data show CDR1 as SGHAT and CDR2 as FQNNGV. The CDR3 extends over 15 amino acids. Trimming cost V 0 bases and J 4 bases; bases outside gene matches: 6. The CDR3 DNA sequence: TGTGCCAGCAGCTTAGAGGTGACAGGGTGGTACGAGCAGTACTTC. Protein: CASSLEVTGWYEQYF.

The V gene is TRBV7-2, the J gene TRBJ1-5, with 7 positions matching TRBD1. J was trimmed by 1 base and V by 3 bases; bases with no gene match: 3. CDR3 length: 15 residues. Germline V gene sequence: CDR1 SGHTA, CDR2 FQGNSA. CDR3 region: CASSFDRVSNQPQHF. As DNA, the CDR3 is TGTGCCAGCAGCTTTGACAGGGTCAGCAATCAGCCCCAGCATTTT. Full variable domain (missing parts from reference TRBV7-2 and TRBJ1-5): GAGVSQSPSNKVTEKGKDVELRCDPISGHTALYWYRQSLGQGLEFLIYFQGNSAPDKSGLPSDRFSAERTGGSVSTLTIQRTQQEDSAVYLCASSFDRVSNQPQHFGDGTRLSIL.

The chain couples TRBV2 to TRBJ2-7; D is possibly TRBD1 (8 bases). Germline values: CDR1 SNHLY, CDR2 FYNNEI. Trimming removed 6 bases at V and 2 bases at J, with 11 bases between. The CDR3 totals 13 residues. The CDR3 protein is CASSTGGAYEQYF. DNA of the CDR3: TGTGCCAGCAGCACAGGGGGGGCCTACGAGCAGTACTTC.

The chain recombines TRBV7-9 with TRBJ1-2; no clear D. Germline CDR1 SEHNR, CDR2 FQNEAQ (reference sequence). V lost 0 bases to trimming and J lost 3 bases, with 14 bases between them. This CDR3 has 16 residues. CDR3: CASSLAVREPHYGYTF. DNA for the CDR3: TGTGCCAGCAGCTTAGCGGTCCGGGAACCACACTATGGCTACACCTTC.

This chain joins TRBV7-6 and TRBJ2-5; possible D gene TRBD2, 7 bases. Trimming cost V 0 bases and J 5 bases, with 10 bases left between them. CDR1 is SGHVS and CDR2 is FNYEAQ in the germline V gene. This CDR3 is built from 14 residues. CDR3 sequence (DNA): TGTGCCAGCAGCTTAGCGGGAGGGGGTGAGACCCAGTACTTC. Protein product: CASSLAGGGETQYF. The full variable domain, rest sourced from reference TRBV7-6 and TRBJ2-5, is GAGVSQSPRYKVTKRGQDVALRCDPISGHVSLYWYRQALGQGPEFLTYFNYEAQQDKSGLPNDRFSAERPEGSISTLTIQRTEQRDSAMYRCASSLAGGGETQYFGPGTRLLVL.

This CDR3 reads CASSVVGANSPLHF. DNA for the CDR3: TGTGCCAGCAGCGTAGTAGGGGCCAATTCACCCCTCCACTTT. V gene TRBV9 combines with J gene TRBJ1-6; tentative D call: TRBD1 (5 bases). Trimming shortened V by 0 bases and J by 7 bases, and 8 bases separated the two germline ends. CDR3 length equals 14 residues. Germline CDR1 reads SGDLS; CDR2 reads YYNGEE.

J is TRBJ1-5 and V is TRBV21-1; the listed D gene, TRBD1, was not tested against the DNA. TRBV21-1 is assigned pseudogene status. The CDR3 spans 14 residues. CDR3 sequence reads: CASSKGDSDQPQHF. The CDR3 DNA is TGTGCCAGCAGCAAAGGCGACAGCGATCAGCCCCAGCATTTT.